This passage covers 17 T cell receptor beta chains from one sample sequenced in a study of graft-versus-host responses after intestinal transplantation. Profiled with immunoSEQ multiplex PCR; TCRdb holds only in-frame clones, not every one. The table includes 17,000 or so clones, approximately 40% detected once. Labeling with CFSE marked 200,000 responder cells, which were plated with 200,000 irradiated, violet-dye-labeled stimulator cells. Sequencing used alloreactive CD8+ T cells from a mixed lymphocyte reaction culture, obtained before intestinal transplant. The sample's subset: CFSE-low proliferating T cells sorted from roughly six-day pre-transplant mixed lymphocyte reaction (GvH or HvG direction). Receptors were obtained from a human patient who received an intestinal transplant.

The chain employs TRBV13 and TRBJ2-7; D call uncertain. The CDR3 runs to 11 residues. Germline CDR1 is PRHDT and CDR2 is FYEKMQ (reference sequence). Trimming pared 2 bases from V and 4 bases from J, leaving 3 bases between. CDR3 bases: TGTGCCAGCAGCTTAACTTACGAGCAGTACTTC. Translation gives CASSLTYEQYF. Drawing the rest from reference TRBV13 and TRBJ2-7, the complete variable domain is AAGVIQSPRHLIKEKRETATLKCYPIPRHDTVYWYQQGPGQDPQFLISFYEKMQSDKGSIPDRFSAQQFSDYHSELNMSSLELGDSALYFCASSLTYEQYFGPGTRLTVT.

This clone was observed a few times. The V gene is TRBV7-7, the J gene TRBJ2-2; D may be TRBD1 or TRBD2 (6 bases each). With 4 bases removed from V and 3 bases from J, the gap between germline ends came to 21 bases. This CDR3 has 18 amino acids. The germline gives CDR1 SSHAT, CDR2 FNYEAQ (reference sequence). CDR3 nucleotide sequence: TGTGCCAGCAGCTCGGCTCCCCGGGGGCTAAGGGACACCGGGGAGCTGTTTTTT. Protein product: CASSSAPRGLRDTGELFF. The variable domain in full, with the rest retrieved from reference TRBV7-7 and TRBJ2-2, is GAGVSQSPRYKVTKRGQDVTLRCDPISSHATLYWYQQALGQGPEFLTYFNYEAQPDKSGLPSDRFSAERPEGSISTLTIQRTEQRDSAMYRCASSSAPRGLRDTGELFFGEGSRLTVL.

This chain links TRBV28 with TRBJ2-2; 7 bases are a match to TRBD1. Germline V lookup: CDR1 MDHEN, CDR2 SYDVKM. The trim removed 4 bases at V and 5 bases at J, leaving 4 bases unmatched. The CDR3 loop spans 14 amino acids. The CDR3 sequence: CASSSQGWTGELFF. The CDR3 DNA follows: TGTGCCAGCAGTTCACAGGGGTGGACCGGGGAGCTGTTTTTT.

The chain carries TRBV28 and TRBJ2-7, with 10 positions matching TRBD1. The CDR3 covers 14 residues. CDR1 is MDHEN and CDR2 is SYDVKM in the germline V gene. Trimming removed 3 bases from V and 3 bases from J; junction bases left unmatched: 2. The chain's CDR3 is CASSFGQGDYEQYF. DNA for the CDR3: TGTGCCAGCAGTTTCGGACAGGGGGACTACGAGCAGTACTTC. Full variable domain (missing parts from reference TRBV28 and TRBJ2-7): DVKVTQSSRYLVKRTGEKVFLECVQDMDHENMFWYRQDPGLGLRLIYFSYDVKMKEKGDIPEGYSVSREKKERFSLILESASTNQTSMYLCASSFGQGDYEQYFGPGTRLTVT.

This clone qualifies as medium-sized. The V gene is TRBV10-3, the J gene TRBJ2-7, with TRBD1 as a possible D gene (6 bases). This CDR3 is built from 13 residues. The V gene's germline CDR1 is ENHRY and CDR2 SYGVKD. V was cut by 3 bases and J by 2 bases, with 8 bases left in between. CDR3 loop: CAISDGQTYEQYF. The CDR3 DNA reads TGTGCCATCAGTGATGGACAGACCTACGAGCAGTACTTC.

This chain uses TRBV14 with TRBJ2-7; 7 nucleotides align to TRBD2. The junction had 13 bases not matched to a gene; V was cut back by 6 bases and J by 2 bases. This CDR3 is 16 amino acids long. CDR1 and CDR2 from the germline V gene are SGHDN and FVKESK. CDR3 amino acids: CASSYKPGGMPYEQYF. CDR3 DNA sequence: TGTGCCAGCAGTTATAAGCCGGGAGGAATGCCCTACGAGCAGTACTTC. Supplemented by reference TRBV14 and TRBJ2-7, the full variable domain reads EAGVTQFPSHSVIEKGQTVTLRCDPISGHDNLYWYRRVMGKEIKFLLHFVKESKQDESGMPNNRFLAERTGGTYSTLKVQPAELEDSGVYFCASSYKPGGMPYEQYFGPGTRLTVT.

V is TRBV14 and J is TRBJ2-7; unclear D gene. Looked up from germline, CDR1 is SGHDN and CDR2 is FVKESK. The CDR3 has 14 amino acids. Between the trimmed V and J ends, which lost 0 bases and 4 bases, there was a span of 10 bases. DNA for the CDR3: TGTGCCAGCAGCCAAGAGGCCTCAAATTACGAGCAGTACTTC. Translating gives CASSQEASNYEQYF.

This chain connects TRBV9 to TRBJ2-3; D is undetermined. The germline V gene has CDR1 SGDLS and CDR2 YYNGEE. The germline V and J ends were trimmed by 2 bases and 0 bases, with 13 bases remaining between them. This CDR3 contains 16 residues. The chain's CDR3 is CASSVGRSLSTDTQYF. Here the CDR3 DNA reads TGTGCCAGCAGCGTGGGAAGGAGCCTAAGCACAGATACGCAGTATTTT. The whole variable domain, filled in from reference TRBV9 and TRBJ2-3, reads DSGVTQTPKHLITATGQRVTLRCSPRSGDLSVYWYQQSLDQGLQFLIQYYNGEERAKGNILERFSAQQFPDLHSELNLSSLELGDSALYFCASSVGRSLSTDTQYFGPGTRLTVL.

The V and J genes are TRBV19 and TRBJ1-5; D might be TRBD1 (6 bases). Trimming pared 7 bases from V and 8 bases from J, leaving 18 bases between. Germline V gene lookup returns CDR1 LNHDA and CDR2 SQIVND (reference sequence). There are 14 residues in the CDR3. DNA for the CDR3: TGTGCCAGTACCTCGGGACATAGGGTGAAGCCCCAGCATTTT. Its translation is CASTSGHRVKPQHF.

CDR3 nucleotides: TGTGCCAGCAGCGTAGAAGGCGGGAGTCTTTACGAGCAGTACTTC. It yields the protein CASSVEGGSLYEQYF. The V call is TRBV9, the J call TRBJ2-7; 7 bases line up with TRBD2. Germline trimming cut 0 bases from V and 4 bases from J; bases unmatched to any gene: 7. Germline V gene data show CDR1 as SGDLS and CDR2 as YYNGEE. The CDR3 is 15 amino acids.

This clone ranks as medium-sized. This chain uses TRBV6-6 with TRBJ1-4; D ambiguous. The V and J ends lost 2 bases and 3 bases respectively, with 7 bases between them. The germline V gene has CDR1 MNHNY and CDR2 SVGAGI (reference sequence). The CDR3 is made up of 14 amino acids. CDR3 region: CASSYNEPNEKLFF. The DNA of the CDR3 is TGTGCCAGCAGTTACAATGAACCTAATGAAAAACTGTTTTTT.

This clone was observed once. The CDR3 sequence: CASSLIPRALDEQYF. The CDR3 DNA sequence: TGTGCCAGCAGTTTGATCCCCAGGGCGCTCGACGAGCAGTACTTC. This chain links TRBV27 with TRBJ2-7, with D perhaps TRBD1 (5 bases). The CDR3 sequence is 15 residues long. The ends were cut back, 3 bases at V and 5 bases at J, with 17 bases in the middle. Germline loops: CDR1 MNHEY, CDR2 SMNVEV (reference sequence).

The chain joins TRBV7-6 to TRBJ2-2, with D possibly matching TRBD2 (5 bases). V lost 6 bases and J lost 4, with 15 bases in between. The CDR3 is 15 amino acids. CDR1 is SGHVS, CDR2 FNYEAQ, per germline. The CDR3 sequence: CASSPHSVGTGELFF. CDR3 in DNA: TGTGCCAGCAGTCCTCATAGCGTTGGCACCGGGGAGCTGTTTTTT.

The genes are TRBV5-1 and TRBJ1-1, with D perhaps matching TRBD1 (5 bases). Germline V gene data show CDR1 as SGHRS and CDR2 as YFSETQ. The CDR3 totals 15 residues. Deletions cut 3 bases from V and 7 bases from J, with 19 bases between. CDR3 amino acids: CASSSPDTPTNEAFF. The CDR3 DNA sequence: TGCGCCAGCAGCTCCCCGGACACCCCAACCAATGAAGCTTTCTTT.

The sample holds a few counts of this clone. This rearrangement joins TRBV7-3 to TRBJ2-3; 9 nucleotides agree with TRBD2. The CDR3 length is 16 residues. The ends lost 4 bases at V and 2 bases at J; junction bases unmatched: 7. CDR1 is SGHTA and CDR2 is FQGTGA in the germline V gene. CDR3 DNA sequence: TGTGCCAGCAGCTCGGTAGCGGGAGTGTACACAGATACGCAGTATTTT. Protein sequence: CASSSVAGVYTDTQYF. Full variable domain (remainder filled in from reference TRBV7-3 and TRBJ2-3): GAGVSQTPSNKVTEKGKYVELRCDPISGHTALYWYRQSLGQGPEFLIYFQGTGAADDSGLPNDRFFAVRPEGSVSTLKIQRTERGDSAVYLCASSSVAGVYTDTQYFGPGTRLTVL.

The V gene is TRBV5-1, the J gene TRBJ1-2; D is unclear. The CDR3 totals 13 residues. CDR1 is SGHRS, CDR2 YFSETQ, per germline. Trimming took 0 bases from V and 7 from J, leaving 10 bases between them. The CDR3 DNA reads as TGCGCCAGCAGCTTGGTTTATCGGGGTGGCTACACCTTC. It codes for CASSLVYRGGYTF.

The chain has TRBV14 and TRBJ2-3; 9 bases agree with TRBD2. This CDR3 has 18 residues. Trimming at V came to 6 bases and at J to 1 base, leaving 14 bases not matched to a gene. Germline lookup yields CDR1 SGHDN and CDR2 FVKESK. DNA for the CDR3: TGTGCCAGCAGTCACTCGGGGAGCGGGAGGCCCGGCACAGATACGCAGTATTTT. This encodes CASSHSGSGRPGTDTQYF. The variable domain in full, completed from reference TRBV14 and TRBJ2-3, reads EAGVTQFPSHSVIEKGQTVTLRCDPISGHDNLYWYRRVMGKEIKFLLHFVKESKQDESGMPNNRFLAERTGGTYSTLKVQPAELEDSGVYFCASSHSGSGRPGTDTQYFGPGTRLTVL.